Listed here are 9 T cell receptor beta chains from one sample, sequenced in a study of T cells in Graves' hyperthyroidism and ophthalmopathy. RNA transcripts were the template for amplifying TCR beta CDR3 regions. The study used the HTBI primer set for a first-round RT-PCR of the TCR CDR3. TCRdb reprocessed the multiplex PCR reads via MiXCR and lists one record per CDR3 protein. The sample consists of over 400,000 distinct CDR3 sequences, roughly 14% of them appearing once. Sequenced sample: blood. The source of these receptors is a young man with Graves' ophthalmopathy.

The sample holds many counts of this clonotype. Written as DNA, the CDR3 is TGTGCCAGCAGTTGGCAGTGGGGAGATACGCAGTATTTT. Its translation: CASSWQWGDTQYF. This chain uses TRBV6-1 with TRBJ2-3; D not certain. CDR1 and CDR2 (germline): MNHNS, SASEGT. The CDR3 is 13 amino acids. V lost 5 bases and J 5 bases, leaving 11 bases between the germline ends.

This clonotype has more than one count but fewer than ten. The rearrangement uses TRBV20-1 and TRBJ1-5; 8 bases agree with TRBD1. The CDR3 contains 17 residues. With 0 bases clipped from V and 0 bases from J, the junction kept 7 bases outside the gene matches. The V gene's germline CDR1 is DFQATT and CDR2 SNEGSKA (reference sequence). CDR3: CSAREPGTGNSNQPQHF. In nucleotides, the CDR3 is TGCAGTGCTAGAGAGCCGGGGACAGGCAATAGCAATCAGCCCCAGCATTTT.

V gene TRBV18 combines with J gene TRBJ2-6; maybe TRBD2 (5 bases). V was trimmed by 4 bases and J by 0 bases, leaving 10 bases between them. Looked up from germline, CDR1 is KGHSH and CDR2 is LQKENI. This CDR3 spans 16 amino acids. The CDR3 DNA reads TGTGCCAGCTCACGCAGCGGAGCCTCTGGGGCCAACGTCCTGACTTTC. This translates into CASSRSGASGANVLTF.

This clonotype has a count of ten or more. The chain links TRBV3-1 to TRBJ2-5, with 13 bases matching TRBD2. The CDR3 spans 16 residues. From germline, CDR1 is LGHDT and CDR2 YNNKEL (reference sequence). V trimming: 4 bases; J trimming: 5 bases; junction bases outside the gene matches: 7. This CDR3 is CASSLGTSGEYETQYF. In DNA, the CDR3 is TGTGCCAGCAGCCTAGGGACTAGCGGGGAGTATGAGACCCAGTACTTC.

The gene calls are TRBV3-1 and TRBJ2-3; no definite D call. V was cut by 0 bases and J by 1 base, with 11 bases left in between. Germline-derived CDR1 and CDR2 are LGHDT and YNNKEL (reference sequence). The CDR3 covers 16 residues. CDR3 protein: CASSQDNRAGTDTQYF. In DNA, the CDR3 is TGTGCCAGCAGCCAAGATAATCGGGCGGGCACAGATACGCAGTATTTT.

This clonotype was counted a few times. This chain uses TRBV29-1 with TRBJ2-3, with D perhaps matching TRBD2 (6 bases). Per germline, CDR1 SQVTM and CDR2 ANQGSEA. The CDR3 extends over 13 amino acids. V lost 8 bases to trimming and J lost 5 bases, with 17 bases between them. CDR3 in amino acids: CSSRGVGGDTQYF. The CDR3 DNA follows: TGCAGCTCCCGGGGAGTCGGGGGAGATACGCAGTATTTT.

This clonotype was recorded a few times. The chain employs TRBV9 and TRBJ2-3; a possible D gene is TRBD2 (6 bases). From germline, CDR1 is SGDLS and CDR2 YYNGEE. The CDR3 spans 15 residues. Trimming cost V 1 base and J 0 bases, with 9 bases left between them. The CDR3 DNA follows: TGTGCCAGCAGCGTAAGTGGGGGGAGCACAGATACGCAGTATTTT. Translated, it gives CASSVSGGSTDTQYF.

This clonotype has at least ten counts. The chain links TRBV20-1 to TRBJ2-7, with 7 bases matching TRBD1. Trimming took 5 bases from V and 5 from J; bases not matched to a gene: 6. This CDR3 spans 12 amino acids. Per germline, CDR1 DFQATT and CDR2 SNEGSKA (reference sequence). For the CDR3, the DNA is TGCAGTGCTTCTTCCGGGACAGACGAGCAGTACTTC. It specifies CSASSGTDEQYF.

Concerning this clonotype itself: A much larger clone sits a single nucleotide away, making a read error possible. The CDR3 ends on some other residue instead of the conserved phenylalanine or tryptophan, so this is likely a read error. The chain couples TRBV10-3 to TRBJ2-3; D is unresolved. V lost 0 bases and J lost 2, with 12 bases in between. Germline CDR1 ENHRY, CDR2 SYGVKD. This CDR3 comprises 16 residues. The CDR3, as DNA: TGTGCCATCAGTGAGTCGTTCGAGGCTAACACAGATACGCAGTATCTT. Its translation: CAISESFEANTDTQYL.